The rows below give T cell receptor beta chains drawn from one sample of a study of STAT5B mutations in CD4+ large granular lymphocyte leukemia. Data came from immunoSEQ multiplex PCR; TCRdb stores just in-frame clones and leaves some out. Here the sample spans 30,000 to 35,000 clones, around 76% being singletons. Source material: CD4+ T cells from blood buffy coats. These receptors were collected from a human donor in good health. CDR3s include the opening cysteine and the closing phenylalanine or tryptophan. A D gene is named only where the DNA matches it firmly. Some rows have no size entry. The others give once, few or many, or a class for an expanded clone.

TRBD1	-	TRBV10-2	TRBJ1-4	TGCGCCAGCAGTGAGTCAGGGGGCGGTGAAAAACTGTTTTTT	CASSESGGGEKLFF
TRBD1	-	TRBV7-8	TRBJ1-1	TGTGCCAGCAGTAAACGGGACAGGGGGGCGAACACTGAAGCTTTCTTT	CASSKRDRGANTEAFF
TRBD1	-	TRBV4-1	TRBJ2-7	TGCGCCAGCAGCCATCCCGACAGGGGCTTTGAGCAGTACTTC	CASSHPDRGFEQYF
-	-	TRBV6-1	TRBJ1-1	TGTGCCAGCAGTGTCATTCTACCGAACACTGAAGCTTTCTTT	CASSVILPNTEAFF
TRBD2	-	TRBV15	TRBJ2-7	TGTGCCACCAGCAGAGGACTAGCGGGCACCTACGAGCAGTACTTC	CATSRGLAGTYEQYF
TRBD1	-	TRBV14	TRBJ2-1	TGTGCCAGCAGCCGCAAGAGAGGACAGGGGGCCCATGAGCAGTTCTTC	CASSRKRGQGAHEQFF
-	-	TRBV7-6	TRBJ1-5	TGTGCCAGCAGCCAAGGACAGCCCCAGCATTTT	CASSQGQPQHF
-	once	TRBV5-5	TRBJ1-2	TGTGCCAGCAGCTTGGTAGGGGATACCGGGGTTGGCTACACCTTC	CASSLVGDTGVGYTF
-	few	TRBV29-1	TRBJ1-1	TGCAGCGTGGAGCTTAACAGACCCACTGAAGCTTTCTTT	CSVELNRPTEAFF
-	-	TRBV5-4	TRBJ1-1	TGTGCCAGCAGCTTCACAACAGGGAACACTGAAGCTTTCTTT	CASSFTTGNTEAFF
-	-	TRBV19	TRBJ2-2	TGTGCCAGTAGCTTTCCAGGTCTGACCGGGGAGCTGTTTTTT	CASSFPGLTGELFF
TRBD2	once	TRBV12-5	TRBJ2-3	TGTGCTAGTGGTCCTCGACTAGCCAATACGCAGTATTTT	CASGPRLANTQYF
TRBD1	-	TRBV5-8	TRBJ2-1	TGTGCCAGCAGCTTGGCCAGGGGGCTAAACTATGAGCAGTTCTTC	CASSLARGLNYEQFF
TRBD1	-	TRBV9	TRBJ1-6	TGTGCCAGCAGCGTTTCCTCTGGTCGGACAGGGAATTCACCCCTCCACTTT	CASSVSSGRTGNSPLHF
-	-	TRBV7-2	TRBJ2-2	TGTGCCAGCAGCTTAGCTGGGACGTTGAACACCGGGGAGCTGTTTTTT	CASSLAGTLNTGELFF
-	-	TRBV5-1	TRBJ2-4	TGCGCCAGCAGCTTGAGTGGGGGGCCACACATTCAGTACTTC	CASSLSGGPHIQYF
TRBD2	-	TRBV7-2	TRBJ2-1	TGTGCCAGCAGCTTAGTCTCCTTGTTGGCGGGGGGTCTCGGTGAGCAGTTCTTC	CASSLVSLLAGGLGEQFF
-	-	TRBV5-1	TRBJ1-1	TGCGCCAGCAGCTTGGGACAGCAAATGAACACTGAAGCTTTCTTT	CASSLGQQMNTEAFF
-	-	TRBV7-3	TRBJ2-2	TGTGCCAGCAGCTTAACCAGCCTACCGAACACCGGGGAGCTGTTTTTT	CASSLTSLPNTGELFF
-	-	TRBV1	TRBJ2-3	TGCACCAGCAGCCTAAACTATTGCCGCACAGATACGCAGTATTTT	CTSSLNYCRTDTQYF
TRBD1	-	TRBV9	TRBJ2-1	TGTGCCAGCAGCGTAGGGGCTTTCGGACAGGGGTCAATCAGCTCCTACAATGAGCAGTTCTTC	CASSVGAFGQGSISSYNEQFF
-	few	TRBV7-9	TRBJ1-1	TGTGCCAGCAGCCAGGACACAGCGGGCACTGAAGCTTTCTTT	CASSQDTAGTEAFF
-	-	TRBV5-1	TRBJ1-2	TGCGCCAGCAGCTTGGCTCAGTCAGGCGGCTACACCTTC	CASSLAQSGGYTF
TRBD1	-	TRBV2	TRBJ2-7	TGTGCCAGCGGGGCAACAGGGGGCGGCCACTACGAGCAGTACTTC	CASGATGGGHYEQYF
-	-	TRBV5-1	TRBJ2-1	TGCGCCAGCAGCCGGGGGATACCACCAACCTGGGGTGGGAATGAGCAGTTCTTC	CASSRGIPPTWGGNEQFF
-	once	TRBV29-1	TRBJ1-2	TGCAGCGTTGAGGACATACGCTATGGCTACACCTTC	CSVEDIRYGYTF
TRBD1	few	TRBV7-7	TRBJ2-7	TGTGCCAGCAGCTTGGACAGGTCCTACGAGCAGTACTTC	CASSLDRSYEQYF
-	few	TRBV7-2	TRBJ2-2	TGTGCCAGCAGCGCAGGACCACGCCAACTGAACACCGGGGAGCTGTTTTTT	CASSAGPRQLNTGELFF
TRBD1	-	TRBV2	TRBJ2-5	TGTGCCAGCAGCAGGGACAGCCAAGAGACCCAGTACTTC	CASSRDSQETQYF
-	once	TRBV7-2	TRBJ1-4	TGTGCCAGCAGCTCCCGGGGGGGGCCAACTAATGAAAAACTGTTTTTT	CASSSRGGPTNEKLFF
TRBD1	-	TRBV19	TRBJ1-4	TGTGCCAGTAGGAGATCAGCCACAGGGGGGGGTTTGGCTAATGAAAAACTGTTTTTT	CASRRSATGGGLANEKLFF
-	-	TRBV25-1	TRBJ2-7	TGTGCCAGCAGAGGGAGCTCCTACGAGCAGTACTTC	CASRGSSYEQYF
-	-	TRBV1	TRBJ1-3	TGCACCAGCAGCCAAGATGGGACAGGTCTAAGGAGGCGAAACACCATATATTTT	CTSSQDGTGLRRRNTIYF
-	-	TRBV5-1	TRBJ2-6	TGCGCCAGCAGCTTGGTGAAGGGATGGGGGACCTCTGGGGCCAACGTCCTGACTTTC	CASSLVKGWGTSGANVLTF
-	-	TRBV7-2	TRBJ2-6	TGTGCCAGCAGCTTAGCCTCTGGGGCCAACGTCCTGACTTTC	CASSLASGANVLTF
-	-	TRBV7-2	TRBJ2-7	TGTGCCAGCAGCTTAGGGGGCTCGGGCCTAGGGCTCTACGAGCAGTACTTC	CASSLGGSGLGLYEQYF
TRBD2	-	TRBV5-1	TRBJ2-1	TGCGCCAGCAGCTTGGGACTAGCGGGGGCGGGTGGCTATGAGCAGTTCTTC	CASSLGLAGAGGYEQFF
-	-	TRBV5-1	TRBJ1-1	TGCGCCAGCAGTTCGACCGGGAACACTGAAGCTTTCTTT	CASSSTGNTEAFF
TRBD2	-	TRBV5-1	TRBJ2-3	TGCGCCAGCAGTACCGGGACTAGCGGGCCCATACGGACAGATACGCAGTATTTT	CASSTGTSGPIRTDTQYF
-	-	TRBV4-1	TRBJ1-1	TGCGCCAGCAGCCGACGGGAGAACACTGAAGCTTTCTTT	CASSRRENTEAFF
-	few	TRBV2	TRBJ1-1	TGTGCCGACTCAGCGGACAGGAACACTGAAGCTTTCTTT	CADSADRNTEAFF
TRBD2	-	TRBV5-4	TRBJ2-7	TGTGCCAGCAGACCCGGAGGACAGAGAGGAGGGCGGGAGGTCCACGAGCAGTACTTC	CASRPGGQRGGREVHEQYF
-	once	TRBV19	TRBJ1-4	TGTGCCGCAAGGTCGGGCCGGAGGGGGATCAATGAAAAACTGTTTTTT	CAARSGRRGINEKLFF
TRBD1	few	TRBV5-1	TRBJ1-1	TGCGCCAGCACCGGACAGGAGAACACTGAAGCTTTCTTT	CASTGQENTEAFF
-	once	TRBV29-1	TRBJ2-3	TGCAGCGTGGGGGGTGCTAAGCGGAGCACAGATACGCAGTATTTT	CSVGGAKRSTDTQYF
TRBD1	-	TRBV23-1	TRBJ1-5	TGCGCCAGCAGTCAAATCAAGACAGGGTCGAAGGGGAATCAGCCCCAGCATTTT	CASSQIKTGSKGNQPQHF
-	-	TRBV2	TRBJ2-7	TGTGCCAGCAGTGAAAGAGGACGAAAGTACTTC	CASSERGRKYF
TRBD2	-	TRBV5-1	TRBJ2-1	TGCGCCAGCAGCTTGGCCGCGACTAGCGGGAGGGGAGAGCAGTTCTTC	CASSLAATSGRGEQFF
-	few	TRBV5-3	TRBJ1-2	TGTGCCAGAAGCTTGGATTGGAGCACTAACTATGGCTACACCTTC	CARSLDWSTNYGYTF